This entry lists 28 T cell receptor beta chains sequenced from one sample in a study of regulatory T cells in long-lasting Graves disease. Both iRepertoire HTBI primers and Arm-PCR of CDR3 regions were used to build the TCR beta libraries. TCRdb re-called the multiplex PCR reads through MiXCR, storing one row per CDR3 protein. The table records about 400,000 distinct CDR3 sequences, around 16% of them present only once. Time point here: newly diagnosed GD, antithyroid drugs for less than 3 months. TCR sequences were obtained from RNA taken from PBMCs. These data are also associated with another study on T cells in Graves' hyperthyroidism and ophthalmopathy.

Sequencing was performed on peripheral blood mononuclear cells (PBMCs), taken at new diagnosis, from a patient treated with antithyroid drugs. The receptor source for this set is a woman aged 40-49 years with Graves disease.

This clonotype came up a few times. Sequence at one end of the junction differs from germline and may be a read error. The chain links TRBV28 to TRBJ1-2; D call uncertain. This CDR3 is 12 amino acids long. CDR1 is MDHEN and CDR2 is SYDVKM in the germline V gene. CDR3 DNA sequence: TGTGTCAGCAGTTTAAGACACACGGGCTACACCTTC. It encodes CVSSLRHTGYTF.

The sample holds many counts of this clonotype. DNA of the CDR3: TGTGCCATCAGTGAAGAGAGGGGGAAATCCTACAATGAGCAGTTCTTC. It specifies CAISEERGKSYNEQFF. This chain links TRBV10-3 with TRBJ2-1, with a possible D match to TRBD1 (6 bases). V was trimmed by 3 bases and J by 1 base, leaving 13 bases between them. The CDR3 is 16 amino acids. The germline V gene has CDR1 ENHRY and CDR2 SYGVKD.

CDR3 protein: CSARAETGVNTGELFF. The CDR3 nucleotides read TGCAGTGCTAGAGCTGAGACAGGGGTCAACACCGGGGAGCTGTTTTTT. The chain links TRBV20-1 to TRBJ2-2; 8 nucleotides match TRBD1. CDR3 length: 16 amino acids. Unmatched junction bases numbered 6, after V lost 1 base and J lost 2 bases. Germline V gene data show CDR1 as DFQATT and CDR2 as SNEGSKA (reference sequence).

This clonotype was counted at least ten times. The rearrangement uses TRBV9 and TRBJ1-2, with D perhaps matching TRBD1 (5 bases). The CDR3 runs to 11 residues. Germline V gives CDR1 SGDLS, CDR2 YYNGEE. Trimming shortened V by 7 bases and J by 8 bases, and 12 bases separated the two germline ends. Here the CDR3 reads CASRRDGGYTF. The CDR3 nucleotides are TGTGCCAGCCGGCGGGACGGAGGCTACACCTTC.

This clonotype was observed at least ten times. The V call is TRBV28, the J call TRBJ2-7, with a tentative D call TRBD1 (6 bases). The CDR3 contains 14 residues. Germline CDR1 reads MDHEN; CDR2 reads SYDVKM. Trimming stripped 3 bases from V and 3 bases from J, with 12 bases between. The CDR3 nucleotides are TGTGCCAGCAGTTTCGGGGACACTTTCTACGAGCAGTACTTC. It is translated as CASSFGDTFYEQYF.

This clonotype turned up a few times. The chain is built from TRBV5-1 and TRBJ2-3; 11 bases align to TRBD2. With V trimmed by 4 bases and J by 4 bases, 8 bases remained unmatched. Germline V gives CDR1 SGHRS, CDR2 YFSETQ. The CDR3 has 16 amino acids. The CDR3 sequence: CASSQTSGSGSDTQYF. In nucleotides, the CDR3 is TGCGCCAGCAGCCAAACTAGCGGGAGTGGTTCAGATACGCAGTATTTT.

The chain uses TRBV12-3 or TRBV12-4 and TRBJ2-1, with unresolved D. This CDR3 has 13 amino acids. Trimming pared 8 bases from V and 6 bases from J, leaving 14 bases between. CDR3 loop: CASAVRLGNEQFF. The CDR3 DNA is TGTGCCAGCGCCGTTAGACTGGGCAATGAGCAGTTCTTC.

The table lists this clonotype with a few counts. The chain carries TRBV4-3 and TRBJ2-7, with a possible D match to TRBD1 (6 bases). The CDR3 runs to 17 residues. Germline V gene sequence: CDR1 LGHNA, CDR2 YSLEER. V was pared by 0 bases and J by 4 bases, with 19 bases between. CDR3 in DNA: TGCGCCAGCAGCCAAGATGAATCCGGCGGCAGGGGTTACGAGCAGTACTTC. Translated: CASSQDESGGRGYEQYF.

This clonotype was counted at least ten times. The genes are TRBV28 and TRBJ2-7, with 9 bases that match TRBD2. The germline V gene encodes CDR1 MDHEN and CDR2 SYDVKM. This CDR3 contains 14 residues. Trimming took 2 bases from V and 6 from J; bases not matched to a gene: 5. The CDR3 sequence: CASSLGGRGSEQYF. The CDR3 DNA is TGTGCCAGCAGTTTAGGCGGGAGGGGTTCCGAGCAGTACTTC.

This clonotype was counted many times. V and J are TRBV2 and TRBJ2-4; 8 bases map to TRBD1. Germline CDR1 and CDR2: SNHLY and FYNNEI. The CDR3 is 15 residues long. J was trimmed by 7 bases and V by 6 bases; bases with no gene match: 11. The CDR3 spells CASRLDRADGNIQYF. In nucleotides, the CDR3 is TGTGCCAGCAGACTGGACAGGGCAGATGGGAACATTCAGTACTTC.

In its sample, this clonotype was seen many times. This chain uses TRBV12-5 with TRBJ2-1; maybe TRBD2 (6 bases). This CDR3 contains 17 residues. CDR1 LGHNT and CDR2 FRNRAP come from the germline V gene. The V end was cut by 3 bases, the J end by 4 bases, with 19 bases between. CDR3 nucleotides: TGTGCTAGTGGTTTCCCGGGAGCGGGCGGCGGGTACAATGAGCAGTTCTTC. Protein: CASGFPGAGGGYNEQFF.

In its sample, this clonotype was seen many times. V usage is TRBV11-3 and J usage is TRBJ1-6; D gene ambiguous. Trimming left V 1 base short and J 9 bases short, with 16 bases between. Per the germline V gene, CDR1 is SGHNT and CDR2 is YENEEA. CDR3 length equals 16 residues. The CDR3 reads CASSLASGRMASPLHF. CDR3 DNA sequence: TGTGCCAGCAGCTTAGCGTCGGGCAGGATGGCTTCACCCCTCCACTTT.

The J gene is TRBJ2-1, the V gene TRBV25-1, with D uncertain. The CDR3 length is 14 residues. V was cut by 5 bases and J by 8 bases, with 16 bases left in between. Germline V gene lookup returns CDR1 MGHDK and CDR2 SYGVNS. Here the CDR3 reads CASSRARRSDEQFF. The CDR3 DNA reads as TGTGCCAGCAGTAGGGCCCGTAGATCGGATGAGCAGTTCTTC.

This clonotype occurred many times. The V gene is TRBV7-6, the J gene TRBJ2-5; D is uncertain. The CDR3 consists of 13 residues. Germline values: CDR1 SGHVS, CDR2 FNYEAQ. Trimming took off 5 bases at V and 2 bases at J, with 9 bases between the two ends. In DNA, the CDR3 is TGTGCCAGCAGCCCCCTGACTCAAGAGACCCAGTACTTC. As protein: CASSPLTQETQYF.

This clonotype was observed a handful of times. The rearrangement links TRBV4-1 to TRBJ2-2; D unclear. This CDR3 region has 12 residues. The germline V gene has CDR1 MGHRA and CDR2 YSYEKL. The V end was cut by 3 bases, the J end by 6 bases, with 5 bases between. CDR3 bases: TGCGCCAGCAGCCACAGACCCGGGGAGCTGTTTTTT. Translation gives CASSHRPGELFF.

This clonotype came up many times. The J gene is TRBJ1-1, the V gene TRBV6-5, with D unclear. V lost 4 bases to trimming and J lost 0 bases, with 9 bases between them. The CDR3 loop spans 14 amino acids. Germline-derived CDR1 and CDR2 are MNHEY and SVGAGI. The CDR3 loop reads CASSWAGMNTEAFF. The CDR3 DNA follows: TGTGCCAGCAGTTGGGCAGGAATGAACACTGAAGCTTTCTTT.

There are many counts of this clonotype. The CDR3 sequence: CASSFSGTNTDTQYF. The CDR3 DNA follows: TGTGCCAGCAGTTTCTCTGGGACAAACACAGATACGCAGTATTTT. The chain links TRBV12-3 or TRBV12-4 to TRBJ2-3; a possible D gene is TRBD1 (6 bases). Trimming took off 3 bases at V and 2 bases at J, with 12 bases between the two ends. The CDR3 sequence is 15 residues long.

With regard to this clonotype: A junction boundary mismatches the germline segment, possibly from a read error. The V and J genes are TRBV3-1 and TRBJ2-1; 13 bases fit TRBD2. This CDR3 has 16 amino acids. Per the germline V gene, CDR1 is LGHDT and CDR2 is YNNKEL (reference sequence). In nucleotides, the CDR3 is TGTGCCAGCAGCGAAGAATTGACTAGCGGGAGGAGTGAGCAGTTCTTC. Amino acid sequence: CASSEELTSGRSEQFF.

This clonotype was counted only a few times. The V and J genes are TRBV7-2 and TRBJ2-2; 9 bases agree with TRBD2. This CDR3 spans 17 amino acids. CDR1 and CDR2 from the germline V gene are SGHTA and FQGNSA. The trim removed 1 base at V and 3 bases at J, leaving 6 bases unmatched. As DNA, the CDR3 is TGTGCCAGCAGCTTAGTTCTAGCGGGGAGTTACACCGGGGAGCTGTTTTTT. It codes for CASSLVLAGSYTGELFF.

This clonotype was counted many times. The chain combines TRBV7-9 with TRBJ2-3; D is undetermined. Germline V gene lookup returns CDR1 SEHNR and CDR2 FQNEAQ (reference sequence). The CDR3 is 12 amino acids. V dropped 5 bases and J dropped 3 bases, with 6 bases sitting between them. In nucleotides, the CDR3 is TGTGCCAGCAGCAGACATACAGATACGCAGTATTTT. Residues: CASSRHTDTQYF.

The CDR3 loop reads CASSSGQGGRRGPTEISAEQYF. The CDR3 nucleotides read TGTGCCAGCAGTTCCGGACAGGGGGGGAGGCGGGGGCCCACGGAAATTTCCGCCGAGCAGTACTTC. The chain carries TRBV11-2 and TRBJ2-7, with 10 bases fitting TRBD1. The CDR3 has 22 amino acids. Germline V gene data show CDR1 as SGHAT and CDR2 as FQNNGV. The junction had 32 bases not matched to a gene; V was cut back by 6 bases and J by 6 bases.

This clonotype turned up a few times. This chain joins TRBV19 and TRBJ1-2; D is unresolved. V was pared by 4 bases and J by 5 bases, with 8 bases between. Per the germline V gene, CDR1 is LNHDA and CDR2 is SQIVND (reference sequence). CDR3 length: 12 amino acids. CDR3 amino acids: CASSSLRYGYTF. CDR3 in DNA: TGTGCCAGTAGTAGCCTCCGATATGGCTACACCTTC.

Ten or more counts support this clonotype. The rearrangement links TRBV2 to TRBJ1-1, with D tentatively TRBD1 (5 bases). V was cut by 8 bases and J by 0 bases, with 10 bases left in between. Germline V gives CDR1 SNHLY, CDR2 FYNNEI. The CDR3 contains 13 residues. CDR3 in amino acids: CASGARVNTEAFF. The CDR3 DNA reads as TGTGCCAGCGGGGCCAGGGTGAACACTGAAGCTTTCTTT.

This clonotype appeared many times. V is TRBV7-9 and J is TRBJ2-7; D could derive from TRBD1 or TRBD2 (5 bases each). V was cut by 5 bases and J by 8 bases, with 13 bases left in between. CDR1 is SEHNR and CDR2 is FQNEAQ in the germline V gene (reference sequence). The CDR3 loop spans 12 amino acids. The CDR3 is CASSPPSGQQYF. The CDR3 DNA sequence: TGTGCCAGCAGCCCCCCCTCGGGACAGCAGTACTTC.

Remarks on this clonotype: This may arise from a read error, as a much more abundant clone is one base away. J is TRBJ1-1 and V is TRBV28, with D perhaps matching TRBD1 (6 bases). Germline CDR1 and CDR2: MDHEN and SYDVKM. The CDR3 has 14 amino acids. Here the CDR3 reads CVSRLGGGLTEAFF. The CDR3 DNA follows: TGTGTCAGCAGACTGGGGGGGGGGCTCACTGAAGCTTTCTTT.

This clonotype was detected many times. The chain couples TRBV27 to TRBJ2-7; the D is unclear. The CDR3 length is 13 residues. Germline assignment: CDR1 MNHEY and CDR2 SMNVEV (reference sequence). V was pared by 3 bases and J by 4 bases, with 10 bases between. The CDR3 region has the DNA TGTGCCAGCAGTTTCTCTGAAGAATACGAGCAGTACTTC. Protein sequence: CASSFSEEYEQYF.

The chain uses TRBV6-6 and TRBJ1-5, with D perhaps matching TRBD1 (6 bases). V was trimmed by 0 bases and J by 0 bases, leaving 15 bases between them. CDR1 MNHNY and CDR2 SVGAGI come from the germline V gene (reference sequence). The length of the CDR3 is 18 residues. CDR3 DNA sequence: TGTGCCAGCAGTTACTCGAGCCCACAGGGTTATAGCAATCAGCCCCAGCATTTT. It specifies CASSYSSPQGYSNQPQHF.

The CDR3 sequence: CASTQGQGWYEQYF. The DNA for the CDR3 is TGTGCCAGCACTCAGGGACAGGGTTGGTACGAGCAGTACTTC. The chain uses TRBV13 and TRBJ2-7; 9 nucleotides align to TRBD1. The germline CDR1 and CDR2 sequences are PRHDT and FYEKMQ (reference sequence). Trimming at V came to 7 bases and at J to 4 bases, leaving 8 bases not matched to a gene. The CDR3 has 14 amino acids.